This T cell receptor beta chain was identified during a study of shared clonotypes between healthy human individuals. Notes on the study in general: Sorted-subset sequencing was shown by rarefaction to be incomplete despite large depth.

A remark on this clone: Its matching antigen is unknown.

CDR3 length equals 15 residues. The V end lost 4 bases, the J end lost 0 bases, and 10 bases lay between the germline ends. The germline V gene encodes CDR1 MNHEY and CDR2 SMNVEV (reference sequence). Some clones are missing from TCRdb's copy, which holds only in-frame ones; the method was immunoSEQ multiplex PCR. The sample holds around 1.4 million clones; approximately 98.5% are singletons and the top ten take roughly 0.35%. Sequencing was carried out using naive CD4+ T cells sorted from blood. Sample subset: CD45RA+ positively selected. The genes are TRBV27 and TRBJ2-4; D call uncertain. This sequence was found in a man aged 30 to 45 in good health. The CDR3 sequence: CASSYAPLAKNIQYF. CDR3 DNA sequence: TGTGCCAGCAGTTATGCCCCACTAGCCAAAAACATTCAGTACTTC.